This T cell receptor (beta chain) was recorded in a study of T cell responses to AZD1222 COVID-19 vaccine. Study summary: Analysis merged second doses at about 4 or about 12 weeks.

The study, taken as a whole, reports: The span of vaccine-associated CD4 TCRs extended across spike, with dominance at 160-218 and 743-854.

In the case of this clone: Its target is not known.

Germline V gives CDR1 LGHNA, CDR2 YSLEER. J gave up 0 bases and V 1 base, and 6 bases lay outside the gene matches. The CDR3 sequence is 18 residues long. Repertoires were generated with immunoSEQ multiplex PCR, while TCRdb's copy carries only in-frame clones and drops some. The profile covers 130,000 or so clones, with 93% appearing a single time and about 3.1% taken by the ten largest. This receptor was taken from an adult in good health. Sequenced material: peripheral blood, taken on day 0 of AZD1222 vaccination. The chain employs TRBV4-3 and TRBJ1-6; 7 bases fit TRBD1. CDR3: CASSQARGGSSYNSPLHF. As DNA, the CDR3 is TGCGCCAGCAGCCAAGCCAGGGGGGGGAGCTCCTATAATTCACCCCTCCACTTT.